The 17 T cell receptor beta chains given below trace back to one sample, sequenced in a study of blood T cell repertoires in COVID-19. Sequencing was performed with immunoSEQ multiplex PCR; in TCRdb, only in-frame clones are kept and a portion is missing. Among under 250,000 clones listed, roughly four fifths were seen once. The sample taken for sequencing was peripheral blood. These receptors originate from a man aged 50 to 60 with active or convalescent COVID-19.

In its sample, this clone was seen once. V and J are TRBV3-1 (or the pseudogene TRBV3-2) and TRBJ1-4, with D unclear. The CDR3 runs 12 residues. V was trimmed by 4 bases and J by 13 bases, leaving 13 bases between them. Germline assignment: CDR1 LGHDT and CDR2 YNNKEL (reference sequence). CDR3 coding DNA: TGTGCCAGCAGCCGCTGGAGATTTCCACTGTTTTTT. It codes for CASSRWRFPLFF.

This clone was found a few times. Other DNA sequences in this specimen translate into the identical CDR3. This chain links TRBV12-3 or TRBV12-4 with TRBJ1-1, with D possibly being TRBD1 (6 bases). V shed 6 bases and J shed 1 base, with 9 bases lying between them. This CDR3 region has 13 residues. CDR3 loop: CASSPTGNTEAFF. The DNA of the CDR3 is TGTGCCAGCAGCCCGACAGGGAACACTGAAGCTTTCTTT.

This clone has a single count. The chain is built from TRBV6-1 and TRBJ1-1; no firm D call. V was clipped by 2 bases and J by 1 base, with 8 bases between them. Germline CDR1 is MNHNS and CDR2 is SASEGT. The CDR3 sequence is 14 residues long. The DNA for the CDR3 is TGTGCCAGCAGTGAACCGGGGTCGAACACTGAAGCTTTCTTT. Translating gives CASSEPGSNTEAFF.

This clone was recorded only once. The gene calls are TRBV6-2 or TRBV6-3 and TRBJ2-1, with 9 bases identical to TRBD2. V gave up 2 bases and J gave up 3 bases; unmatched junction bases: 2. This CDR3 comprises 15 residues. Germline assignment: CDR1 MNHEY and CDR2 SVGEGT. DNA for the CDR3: TGTGCCAGCAGTTACGCGGGGGGGTTCTACAATGAGCAGTTCTTC. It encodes CASSYAGGFYNEQFF.

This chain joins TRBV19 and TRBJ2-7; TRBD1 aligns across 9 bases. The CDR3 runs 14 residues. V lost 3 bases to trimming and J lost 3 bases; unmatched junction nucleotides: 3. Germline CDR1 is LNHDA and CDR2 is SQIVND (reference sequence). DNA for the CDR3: TGTGCCAGTAGTATGGGACAGGGATTCTACGAGCAGTACTTC. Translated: CASSMGQGFYEQYF.

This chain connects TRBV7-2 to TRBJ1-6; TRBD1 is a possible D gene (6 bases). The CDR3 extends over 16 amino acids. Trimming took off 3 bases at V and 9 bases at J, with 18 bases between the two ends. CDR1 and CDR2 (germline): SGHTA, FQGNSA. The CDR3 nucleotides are TGTGCCAGCAGCTTCCAGGACGCGGGGGCAGGTTCACCCCTCCACTTT. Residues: CASSFQDAGAGSPLHF.

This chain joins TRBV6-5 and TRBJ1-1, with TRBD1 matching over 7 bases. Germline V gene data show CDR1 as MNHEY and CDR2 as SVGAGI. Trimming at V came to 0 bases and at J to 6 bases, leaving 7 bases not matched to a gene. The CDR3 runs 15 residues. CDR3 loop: CASSYSGRGLSEAFF. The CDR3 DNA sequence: TGTGCCAGCAGTTACTCTGGTAGGGGGCTCTCTGAAGCTTTCTTT.

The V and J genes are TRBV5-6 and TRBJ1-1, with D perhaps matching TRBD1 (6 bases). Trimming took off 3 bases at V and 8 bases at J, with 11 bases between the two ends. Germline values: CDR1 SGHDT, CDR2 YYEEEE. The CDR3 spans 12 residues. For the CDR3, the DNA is TGTGCCAGCAGCTACGAGGACAGAGAAGCTTTCTTT. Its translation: CASSYEDREAFF.

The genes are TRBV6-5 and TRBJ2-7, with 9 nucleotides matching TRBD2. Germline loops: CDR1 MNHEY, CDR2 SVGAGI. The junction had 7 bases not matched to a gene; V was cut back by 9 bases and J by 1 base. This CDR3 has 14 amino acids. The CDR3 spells CASTPLAGSYEQYF. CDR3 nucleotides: TGTGCCAGTACGCCTCTAGCGGGGTCCTACGAGCAGTACTTC.

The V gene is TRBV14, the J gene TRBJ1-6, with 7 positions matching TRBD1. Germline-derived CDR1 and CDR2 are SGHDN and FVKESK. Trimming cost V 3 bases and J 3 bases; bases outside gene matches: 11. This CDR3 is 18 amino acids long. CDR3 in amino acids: CASSHTRGTAYYNSPLHF. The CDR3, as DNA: TGTGCCAGCAGCCATACCAGAGGGACAGCGTACTATAATTCACCCCTCCACTTT.

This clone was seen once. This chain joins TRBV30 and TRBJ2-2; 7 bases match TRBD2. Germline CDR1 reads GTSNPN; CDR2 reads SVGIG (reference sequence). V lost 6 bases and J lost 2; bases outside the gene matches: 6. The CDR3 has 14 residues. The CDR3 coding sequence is TGTGCCTGTAAAGCGGGGTTTAACACCGGGGAGCTGTTTTTT. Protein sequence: CACKAGFNTGELFF.

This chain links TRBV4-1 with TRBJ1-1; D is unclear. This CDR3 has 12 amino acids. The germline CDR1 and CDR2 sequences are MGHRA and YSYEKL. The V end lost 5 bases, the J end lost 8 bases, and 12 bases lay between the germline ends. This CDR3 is CASSARAEEAFF. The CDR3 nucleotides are TGCGCCAGCAGCGCGAGGGCAGAGGAAGCTTTCTTT.

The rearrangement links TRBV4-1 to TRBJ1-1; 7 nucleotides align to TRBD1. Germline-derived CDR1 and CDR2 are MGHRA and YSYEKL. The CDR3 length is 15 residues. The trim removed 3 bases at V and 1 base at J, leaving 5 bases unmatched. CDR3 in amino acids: CASSHMGQRNTEAFF. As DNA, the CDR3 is TGCGCCAGCAGCCACATGGGACAGAGGAACACTGAAGCTTTCTTT.

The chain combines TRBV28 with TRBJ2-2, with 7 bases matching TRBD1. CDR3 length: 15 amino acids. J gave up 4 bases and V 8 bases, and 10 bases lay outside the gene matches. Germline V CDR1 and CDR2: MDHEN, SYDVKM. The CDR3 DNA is TGTGCCAGCGGGACAGTTAGTTGGGGCACCGGGGAGCTGTTTTTT. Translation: CASGTVSWGTGELFF. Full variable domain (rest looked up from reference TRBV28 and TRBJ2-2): DVKVTQSSRYLVKRTGEKVFLECVQDMDHENMFWYRQDPGLGLRLIYFSYDVKMKEKGDIPEGYSVSREKKERFSLILESASTNQTSMYLCASGTVSWGTGELFFGEGSRLTVL.

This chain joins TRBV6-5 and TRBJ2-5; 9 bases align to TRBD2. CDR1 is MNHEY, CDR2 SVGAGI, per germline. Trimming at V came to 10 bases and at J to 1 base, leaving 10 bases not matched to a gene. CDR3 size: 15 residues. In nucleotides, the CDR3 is TGTGCCACCCAAGCGGGGGGCGTGCCCCAAGAGACCCAGTACTTC. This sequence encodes CATQAGGVPQETQYF.

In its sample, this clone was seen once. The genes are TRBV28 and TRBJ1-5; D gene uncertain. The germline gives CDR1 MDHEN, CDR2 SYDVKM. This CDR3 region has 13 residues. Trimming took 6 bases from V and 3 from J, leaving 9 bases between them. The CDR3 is CASSRRDNQPQHF. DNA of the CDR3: TGTGCCAGCAGCAGACGGGACAATCAGCCCCAGCATTTT.

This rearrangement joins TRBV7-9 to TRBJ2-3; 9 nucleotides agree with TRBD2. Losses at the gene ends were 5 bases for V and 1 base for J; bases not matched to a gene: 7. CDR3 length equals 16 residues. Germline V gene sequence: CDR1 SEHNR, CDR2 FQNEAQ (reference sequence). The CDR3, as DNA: TGTGCCAGCAGCCTGGCTAGCGGGGTCGGCACAGATACGCAGTATTTT. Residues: CASSLASGVGTDTQYF.